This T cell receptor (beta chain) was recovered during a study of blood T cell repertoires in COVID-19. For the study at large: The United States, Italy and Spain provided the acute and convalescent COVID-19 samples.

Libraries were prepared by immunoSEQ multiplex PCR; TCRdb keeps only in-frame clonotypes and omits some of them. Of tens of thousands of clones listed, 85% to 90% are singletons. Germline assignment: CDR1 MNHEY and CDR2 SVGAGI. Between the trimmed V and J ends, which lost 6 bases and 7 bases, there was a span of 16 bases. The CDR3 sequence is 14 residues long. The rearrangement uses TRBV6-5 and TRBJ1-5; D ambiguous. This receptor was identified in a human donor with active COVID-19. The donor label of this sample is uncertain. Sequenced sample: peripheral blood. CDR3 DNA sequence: TGTGCCAGCAGGTCGACACTCACGGGGCAGCCCCAGCATTTT. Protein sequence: CASRSTLTGQPQHF.